This section outlines one T cell receptor (beta chain) sequence together with its context. Its antigen remains unknown. Time point noted: week 47, end of study. The vaccine gave 300 ug of a 20-mer mutant IDH1 peptide subcutaneously per dose. There were eight vaccinations for patients, given in weeks 1, 3, 5, 7, 11, 15, 19 and 23. This specimen belongs to a study of a mutant IDH1 vaccine in newly diagnosed glioma. About the study: Week 47 marked visit V13, whereas week 35 marked visit V12.

The CDR3 is 13 amino acids. The germline V gene has CDR1 MGHRA and CDR2 YSYEKL. Unmatched junction bases numbered 4, after V lost 1 base and J lost 8 bases. Clones were read by immunoSEQ multiplex PCR, and TCRdb kept only the in-frame ones, dropping some. This table has some 50,000 clones, 65% appearing once. The clonotype comes from a man aged 35-49 years with glioma. Some clones in this sample may be carry-over from other donors' samples. This specimen consisted of peripheral blood mononuclear cells (PBMCs), obtained from a glioma patient whose treatment included an IDH1 peptide vaccine. The chain combines TRBV4-1 with TRBJ1-2; TRBD1 matches at 7 bases. The CDR3 loop reads CASSQVYRGGYTF. In DNA form, the CDR3 reads TGCGCCAGCAGCCAAGTTTACAGGGGCGGCTACACCTTC.